This TCR beta chain was sequenced for a study of blood T cell repertoires in COVID-19. The method was immunoSEQ multiplex PCR; TCRdb's version includes in-frame clones alone and lacks a portion of them. Of hundreds of thousands of clones in the sample, roughly 88% were seen once. Germline-derived CDR1 and CDR2 are MGHRA and YSYEKL. This CDR3 contains 13 residues. Between the trimmed V and J ends, which lost 0 bases and 7 bases, there was a span of 7 bases. The receptor's source is a woman in her thirties or forties with acute COVID-19. Sequencing was performed on PBMCs or T cells enriched from blood (not recorded which). The J gene is TRBJ2-1, the V gene TRBV4-1; D is uncertain. The CDR3 here is CASSQDLYNEQFF. In DNA form, the CDR3 reads TGCGCCAGCAGCCAAGATTTATATAATGAGCAGTTCTTC.